Sequencing of this T cell receptor beta chain was carried out in a study of early T cells in non-severe SARS-CoV-2 infection. Turning to the study itself: From unsorted whole blood, bulk RNA was sequenced, and the chains remained unpaired.

This clonotype was picked up a small number of times. The antigen remains unidentified. The V gene's germline CDR1 is MNHNY and CDR2 SVGAGI (reference sequence). V was clipped by 7 bases and J by 0 bases, with 13 bases between them. The CDR3 totals 15 residues. Individual cDNA molecules were tagged with unique molecular identifiers. Using its own MiXCR run on the 5' RACE reads, TCRdb lists one record per CDR3 protein. The sample has roughly 35,000 distinct CDR3 sequences; approximately 6.9% are singletons. Study-level results: Matches to VDJdb favored anti-spike CD8 responses and missed private and CD4 specificities.

This sequence was found in an adult who was a healthcare worker with PCR-confirmed SARS-CoV-2 infection or an uninfected control (not recorded which). This chain connects TRBV6-6 to TRBJ2-1; D is unclear. Material for sequencing was whole blood. CDR3 coding DNA: TGTGCCAGCACTCTCGACGGCCTCTCCTACAATGAGCAGTTCTTC. Amino acids: CASTLDGLSYNEQFF.